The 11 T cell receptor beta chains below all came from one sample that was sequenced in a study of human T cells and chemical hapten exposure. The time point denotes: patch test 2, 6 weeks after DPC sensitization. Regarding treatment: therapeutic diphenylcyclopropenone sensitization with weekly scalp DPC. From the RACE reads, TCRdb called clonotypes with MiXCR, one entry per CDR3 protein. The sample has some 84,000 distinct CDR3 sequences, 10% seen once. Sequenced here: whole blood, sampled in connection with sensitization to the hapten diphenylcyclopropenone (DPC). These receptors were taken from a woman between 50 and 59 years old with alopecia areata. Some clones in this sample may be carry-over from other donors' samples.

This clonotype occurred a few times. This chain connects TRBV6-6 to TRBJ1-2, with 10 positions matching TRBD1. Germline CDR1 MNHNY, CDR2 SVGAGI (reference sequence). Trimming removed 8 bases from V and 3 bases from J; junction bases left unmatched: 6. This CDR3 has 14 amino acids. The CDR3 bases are TGTGCCAGCGGGACAGGGGCGCGATACTATGGCTACACCTTC. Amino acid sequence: CASGTGARYYGYTF.

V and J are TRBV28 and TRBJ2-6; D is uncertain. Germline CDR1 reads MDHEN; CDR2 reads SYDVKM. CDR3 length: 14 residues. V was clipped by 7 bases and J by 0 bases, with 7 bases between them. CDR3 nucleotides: TGTGCCAGCACCCTAAGCTCTGGGGCCAACGTCCTGACTTTC. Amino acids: CASTLSSGANVLTF.

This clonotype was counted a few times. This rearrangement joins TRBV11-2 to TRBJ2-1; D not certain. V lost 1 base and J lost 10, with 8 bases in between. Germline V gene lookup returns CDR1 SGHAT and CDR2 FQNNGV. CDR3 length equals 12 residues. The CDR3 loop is CASSLVQYEQFF. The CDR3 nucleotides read TGTGCCAGCAGCTTAGTACAGTACGAGCAGTTCTTC.

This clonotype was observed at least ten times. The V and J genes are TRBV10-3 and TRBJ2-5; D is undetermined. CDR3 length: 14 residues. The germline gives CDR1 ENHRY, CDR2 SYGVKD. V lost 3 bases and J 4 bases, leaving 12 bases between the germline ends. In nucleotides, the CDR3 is TGTGCCATCAGTGACCCCGGCTACTCAGAGACCCAGTACTTC. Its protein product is CAISDPGYSETQYF.

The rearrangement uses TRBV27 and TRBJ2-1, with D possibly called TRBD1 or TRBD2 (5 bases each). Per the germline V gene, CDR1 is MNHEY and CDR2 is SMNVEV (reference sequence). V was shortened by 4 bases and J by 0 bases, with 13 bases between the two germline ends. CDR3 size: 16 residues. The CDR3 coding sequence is TGTGCCAGCAGTTCCTCCGTGGGGGACTCCTACAATGAGCAGTTCTTC. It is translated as CASSSSVGDSYNEQFF.

The CDR3 protein is CSVVFTMNTEAFF. For the CDR3, the DNA is TGCAGCGTCGTATTTACTATGAACACTGAAGCTTTCTTT. The V call is TRBV29-1, the J call TRBJ1-1, with unresolved D. Germline V gene data show CDR1 as SQVTM and CDR2 as ANQGSEA. The CDR3 sequence is 13 residues long. Trimming stripped 6 bases from V and 0 bases from J, with 11 bases between. Filled out from reference TRBV29-1 and TRBJ1-1, the complete variable domain reads SAVISQKPSRDICQRGTSLTIQCQVDSQVTMMFWYRQQPGQSLTLIATANQGSEATYESGFVIDKFPISRPNLTFSTLTVSNMSPEDSSIYLCSVVFTMNTEAFFGQGTRLTVV.

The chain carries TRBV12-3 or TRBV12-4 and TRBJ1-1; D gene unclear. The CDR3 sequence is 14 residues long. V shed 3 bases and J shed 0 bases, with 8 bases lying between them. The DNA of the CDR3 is TGTGCCAGCAGTTTGCAGGTCATGAACACTGAAGCTTTCTTT. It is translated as CASSLQVMNTEAFF.

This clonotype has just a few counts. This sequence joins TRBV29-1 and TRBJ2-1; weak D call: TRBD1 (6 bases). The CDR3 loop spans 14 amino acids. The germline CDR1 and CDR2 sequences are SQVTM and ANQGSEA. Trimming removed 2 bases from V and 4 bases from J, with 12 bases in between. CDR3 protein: CSVERGRKYNEQFF. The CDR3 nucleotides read TGCAGCGTTGAAAGGGGGAGAAAGTACAATGAGCAGTTCTTC.

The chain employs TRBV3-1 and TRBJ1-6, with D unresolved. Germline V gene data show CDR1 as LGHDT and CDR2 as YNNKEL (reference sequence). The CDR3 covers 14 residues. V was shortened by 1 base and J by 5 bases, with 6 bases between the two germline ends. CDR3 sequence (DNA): TGTGCCAGCAGCCAAGGAGGGCATAATTCACCCCTCCACTTT. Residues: CASSQGGHNSPLHF.

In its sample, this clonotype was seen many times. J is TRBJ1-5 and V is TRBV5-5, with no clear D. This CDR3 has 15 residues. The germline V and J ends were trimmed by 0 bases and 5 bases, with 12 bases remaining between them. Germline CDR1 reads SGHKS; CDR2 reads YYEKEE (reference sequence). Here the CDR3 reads CASSLEVGLDQPQHF. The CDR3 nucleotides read TGTGCCAGCAGCTTGGAAGTTGGGCTCGATCAGCCCCAGCATTTT.

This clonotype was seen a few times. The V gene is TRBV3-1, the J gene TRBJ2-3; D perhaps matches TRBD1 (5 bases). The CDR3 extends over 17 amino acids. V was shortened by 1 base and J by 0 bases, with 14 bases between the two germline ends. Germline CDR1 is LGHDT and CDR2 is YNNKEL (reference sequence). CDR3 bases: TGTGCCAGCAGCCAAGGTCCGTCAGGGATGAGCACAGATACGCAGTATTTT. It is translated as CASSQGPSGMSTDTQYF.